These 20 T cell receptor beta chains originate from one sample sequenced in a study of blood T cell repertoires in COVID-19. Libraries were prepared by immunoSEQ multiplex PCR; TCRdb keeps only in-frame clonotypes and omits some of them. The repertoire includes about 170,000 clones, approximately 82% of them detected once, and 3.6% sits in the top ten. The sequenced sample consisted of PBMCs or T cells enriched from blood (not recorded which). Every receptor here comes from a woman aged 45-65 years in a cohort exposed to, infected with or recovered from COVID-19 (not recorded which).

Many counts were recorded for this clone. This rearrangement joins TRBV30 to TRBJ1-6, with D possibly matching TRBD1 (5 bases). Per germline, CDR1 GTSNPN and CDR2 SVGIG (reference sequence). The CDR3 consists of 11 residues. V was pared by 5 bases and J by 19 bases, with 18 bases between. CDR3 protein: CAWGRGGSRHF. CDR3 in DNA: TGTGCCTGGGGACGCGGGGGGTCACGGCACTTT.

The J gene is TRBJ2-7, the V gene TRBV3-1 (or the pseudogene TRBV3-2), with TRBD1 as a possible D gene (6 bases). The CDR3 consists of 14 residues. CDR1 and CDR2 (germline): LGHDT, YNNKEL (reference sequence). V lost 4 bases to trimming and J lost 12 bases, with 22 bases between them. The CDR3 coding sequence is TGTGCCAGCAGCCTCCTCAACTCAGGGGTCGAGGTGTACTTC. Its translation: CASSLLNSGVEVYF.

This clone has only one observation. This chain joins TRBV28 and TRBJ2-3; D unclear. V was shortened by 4 bases and J by 2 bases, with 19 bases between the two germline ends. CDR3 length: 17 amino acids. Germline assignment: CDR1 MDHEN and CDR2 SYDVKM. CDR3 DNA sequence: TGTGCCAGCAGTTACCTCGCTCCCCTAGTCCCCACAGATACGCAGTATTTT. It yields the protein CASSYLAPLVPTDTQYF.

The rearrangement links TRBV5-1 to TRBJ2-3, with 7 bases lining up with TRBD2. This CDR3 has 14 amino acids. CDR1 and CDR2 (germline): SGHRS, YFSETQ. V shed 0 bases, J shed 4 bases, and the junction held 2 bases outside the gene matches. The CDR3 sequence: CASSLEAGADTQYF. The DNA for the CDR3 is TGCGCCAGCAGCTTGGAGGCGGGAGCAGATACGCAGTATTTT.

The chain combines TRBV19 with TRBJ1-1; weak D call: TRBD1 (5 bases). This CDR3 comprises 14 residues. Trimming cost V 5 bases and J 0 bases, with 10 bases left between them. CDR1 is LNHDA, CDR2 SQIVND, per germline (reference sequence). CDR3 coding DNA: TGTGCCAGTAGTGACGACAGCATGAACACTGAAGCTTTCTTT. This gives the protein CASSDDSMNTEAFF.

The rearrangement joins TRBV5-1 to TRBJ1-1; 7 bases are shared with TRBD1. Germline CDR1 is SGHRS and CDR2 is YFSETQ. CDR3 length equals 15 residues. Trimming at V came to 3 bases and at J to 1 base, leaving 6 bases not matched to a gene. The CDR3 here is CASSYQTGTNTEAFF. CDR3 sequence (DNA): TGCGCCAGCAGCTACCAGACAGGGACGAACACTGAAGCTTTCTTT.

DNA for the CDR3: TGTGCCACCAGTGATTTGCGGGGCACCGGGGAGCTGTTTTTT. Residues: CATSDLRGTGELFF. The chain carries TRBV24-1 and TRBJ2-2; tentative D call: TRBD2 (5 bases). Germline values: CDR1 KGHDR, CDR2 SFDVKD. The CDR3 contains 14 residues. V was cut by 0 bases and J by 4 bases, with 5 bases left in between.

This chain links TRBV10-3 with TRBJ2-7; 9 nucleotides align to TRBD2. The CDR3 spans 14 residues. The V gene's germline CDR1 is ENHRY and CDR2 SYGVKD. J gave up 5 bases and V 5 bases, and 7 bases lay outside the gene matches. As DNA, the CDR3 is TGTGCCATCAGTACAGGGACTAGCTATAACGAGCAGTACTTC. This gives the protein CAISTGTSYNEQYF.

Turning to this clone: This CDR3 is also generated by other DNA sequences in the sample. The CDR3 loop reads CASSLGGTGSYEQYF. The CDR3 nucleotides are TGCGCCAGCAGCTTGGGGGGGACAGGGAGCTACGAGCAGTACTTC. The V gene is TRBV5-1, the J gene TRBJ2-7, with 9 nucleotides matching TRBD1. Germline V gene sequence: CDR1 SGHRS, CDR2 YFSETQ. CDR3 length equals 15 residues. V was clipped by 0 bases and J by 3 bases; unmatched bases: 4.

This clone was found a few times. V gene TRBV10-1 combines with J gene TRBJ2-1, with a tentative D call TRBD1 (5 bases). The CDR3 extends over 15 amino acids. Trimming stripped 2 bases from V and 0 bases from J, with 8 bases between. Germline V gene sequence: CDR1 WNHNN, CDR2 SYGVQD (reference sequence). The CDR3 here is CASSETGSSYNEQFF. CDR3 in DNA: TGCGCCAGCAGTGAGACAGGTAGCTCCTACAATGAGCAGTTCTTC.

This sequence joins TRBV11-2 and TRBJ2-5; D not certain. This CDR3 has 12 residues. Germline assignment: CDR1 SGHAT and CDR2 FQNNGV. Between the trimmed V and J ends, which lost 5 bases and 4 bases, there was a span of 8 bases. The CDR3 bases are TGTGCCAGCAGCCCGACTGGAGAGACCCAGTACTTC. Encoded protein: CASSPTGETQYF.

The chain carries TRBV5-1 and TRBJ2-7; the match to TRBD1 covers 7 bases. From germline, CDR1 is SGHRS and CDR2 YFSETQ. CDR3 size: 14 residues. J gave up 2 bases and V 0 bases, and 2 bases lay outside the gene matches. The CDR3, as DNA: TGCGCCAGCAGCTTGGGTCAGGGGGCCTACGAGCAGTACTTC. It specifies CASSLGQGAYEQYF.

This chain joins TRBV3-1 (or the pseudogene TRBV3-2) and TRBJ2-2; no firm D call. V lost 1 base, J lost 4 bases, and 4 bases lay in between. Germline CDR1 reads LGHDT; CDR2 reads YNNKEL (reference sequence). This CDR3 has 13 amino acids. The CDR3 reads CASSQVSTGELFF. CDR3 bases: TGTGCCAGCAGCCAAGTGAGCACCGGGGAGCTGTTTTTT.

V usage is TRBV6-2 or TRBV6-3 and J usage is TRBJ1-5, with D possibly being TRBD1 (6 bases). CDR3 size: 15 residues. Trimming stripped 2 bases from V and 2 bases from J, with 10 bases between. Per the germline V gene, CDR1 is MNHEY and CDR2 is SVGEGT. CDR3 amino acids: CASSYARTGNQPQHF. CDR3 bases: TGTGCCAGCAGTTACGCTCGGACAGGCAATCAGCCCCAGCATTTT.

The gene calls are TRBV7-3 and TRBJ2-2; 8 bases are shared with TRBD2. Trimming cost V 4 bases and J 6 bases; bases outside gene matches: 7. The CDR3 totals 15 residues. The germline V gene encodes CDR1 SGHTA and CDR2 FQGTGA. CDR3 DNA: TGTGCCAGCAGCTCGAAGCGGGAGAAAGCCGGGGAGCTGTTTTTT. Translated, it gives CASSSKREKAGELFF.

The genes are TRBV7-2 and TRBJ2-7; TRBD2 aligns across 9 bases. Germline lookup yields CDR1 SGHTA and CDR2 FQGNSA. The CDR3 spans 14 residues. With 4 bases clipped from V and 3 bases from J, the junction kept 4 bases outside the gene matches. CDR3 in amino acids: CASSSSSGIYEQYF. CDR3 in DNA: TGTGCCAGCAGCTCCTCTAGCGGGATCTACGAGCAGTACTTC.

In regard to this clone: A junction end diverges from the germline sequence, so it may reflect a read error. CDR3 sequence: CASSYSLGAPYGF. In nucleotides, the CDR3 is TGTGCCAGCAGCTACTCGTTGGGGGCCCCGTATGGCTTC. The V call is TRBV3-1 (or the pseudogene TRBV3-2), the J call TRBJ1-2; a possible D gene is TRBD1 (6 bases). This CDR3 is built from 13 residues. CDR1 is LGHDT, CDR2 YNNKEL, per germline (reference sequence).

The V gene is TRBV27, the J gene TRBJ2-2, with TRBD2 matching over 13 bases. V was pared by 3 bases and J by 0 bases, with 16 bases of the junction left unmatched. CDR1 and CDR2 from the germline V gene are MNHEY and SMNVEV (reference sequence). This CDR3 is 22 amino acids long. As DNA, the CDR3 is TGTGCCAGCAGTTTTAGAAACTGGACTAGCGGGGGTCACCACGCGAACACCGGGGAGCTGTTTTTT. Translating it yields CASSFRNWTSGGHHANTGELFF.

The gene calls are TRBV15 and TRBJ2-7, with 8 positions matching TRBD2. V gave up 1 base and J gave up 3 bases; unmatched junction bases: 17. This CDR3 spans 19 amino acids. Germline CDR1 LNHNV, CDR2 YYDKDF (reference sequence). The CDR3 sequence: CATSRGLGRGAQPDYEQYF. The CDR3 DNA follows: TGTGCCACCAGCAGAGGACTCGGGAGGGGAGCTCAACCTGACTACGAGCAGTACTTC.

The gene calls are TRBV19 and TRBJ2-5; possibly TRBD1 for D (5 bases). Between the trimmed V and J ends, which lost 4 bases and 5 bases, there was a span of 11 bases. CDR3 length equals 13 residues. CDR1 is LNHDA, CDR2 SQIVND, per germline (reference sequence). The CDR3 nucleotides are TGTGCCAGTAGTACAGGGATCCGGGAGACCCAGTACTTC. It specifies CASSTGIRETQYF.